This TCR beta chain originates from a study of shared clonotypes between healthy human individuals. As for the study in general: The study used three CD4 naive, three CD4 memory, two CD8 naive and one CD8 memory plate per donor. Whole-study findings and limits: Larger estimated richness was generally recorded for naive subsets relative to memory subsets.

As originally analysed: Filtering of immunoSEQ junctional sequences could not match full-length read filtering. Sequenced by immunoSEQ multiplex PCR; TCRdb stores in-frame clones only, minus some. That table supplies the V and J calls and clone size; D and trimming were determined from the DNA. This sample has around 1.5 million clones; nearly 99% occur once, and the top ten carry about 0.45%. About this clone itself: The antigen remains unidentified.

The germline CDR1 and CDR2 sequences are MNHEY and SMNVEV (reference sequence). The CDR3 is made up of 11 amino acids. With 5 bases removed from V and 1 base from J, the gap between germline ends came to 2 bases. This receptor was identified in a man aged 25 to 45 in good health. The rearrangement uses TRBV27 and TRBJ2-5; D gene uncertain. Sequences were obtained from naive CD4+ T cells sorted from blood. Regarding subset: CD45RA+ positively selected. CDR3 DNA: TGTGCCAGCAGTGTCCAAGAGACCCAGTACTTC. Amino acids: CASSVQETQYF.